The rows below give T cell receptor beta chains drawn from one sample of a study of blood T cells in healthy people across ages. TCRdb reprocessed the 5' RACE reads with MiXCR, giving one entry per CDR3 protein. In the table there are around 1,600,000 distinct CDR3 sequences, about 45% of which are singletons. Sequencing was carried out using blood. The source of these receptors is a woman aged 18-35 years in good health. Each CDR3 is given with its conserved first and last residue. Clone size is not always given. Where it is, it says once, few, many or a class for expanded clones.

clone size	V gene	J gene	CDR3 protein
NA	TRBV20-1	TRBJ1-5	CSASLGASGYSNQPQHF
few	TRBV9	TRBJ2-7	CASSGSGLKDEQYF
few	TRBV6-2/TRBV6-3	TRBJ2-3	CASSSFLFVEDTQYF
NA	TRBV28	TRBJ2-1	CASSLPLSSSSYNEQFF
NA	TRBV12-3/TRBV12-4	TRBJ2-5	CASSLSRSLQETQYF
NA	TRBV4-3	TRBJ1-2	CANSQESGRGRDGVYGYTF
NA	TRBV20-1	TRBJ2-4	CSASQASGRQYF
NA	TRBV11-1	TRBJ2-3	CASSLGASPSTDTQYF
NA	TRBV6-5	TRBJ1-6	CASRPRTGYRSPLHF
NA	TRBV4-1	TRBJ1-1	CASSVGQGLAEAFF
few	TRBV7-2	TRBJ2-3	CASSFDVDTQYF
NA	TRBV11-2	TRBJ2-7	CASSSSRGRNEQYF
NA	TRBV29-1	TRBJ1-2	CSVRQTAGYTF
few	TRBV2	TRBJ1-1	CASRRNLNTEAFF
NA	TRBV7-2	NA	CASSLNSGGSCEQYF
few	TRBV6-6	TRBJ2-7	CASSPSRQFYEQYF
many	TRBV4-3	TRBJ2-3	CASSQEGTMHTDTQYF
once	TRBV7-2	NA	CVSSPPGTSGKNIQYF
NA	TRBV20-1	TRBJ2-1	CSASPITRNNEQFF
many	TRBV12-3/TRBV12-4	TRBJ2-5	CASSSDPQETQYF
NA	TRBV27	TRBJ2-5	CASKGQGAVETQYF
NA	TRBV29-1	NA	CSVRDSFYEQYF
NA	TRBV4-1	TRBJ2-1	CAGSQGPSGLYNEQFF
once	TRBV27	TRBJ1-2	CASSRAVGSGNYGYTF
few	TRBV20-1	TRBJ2-3	CSAPRLADTSTDTQYF
NA	TRBV5-1	TRBJ2-2	CASSTGLAGGPRRVAGELFF
NA	TRBV20-1	TRBJ2-3	CSARGVGDTDTQYF
few	TRBV13	TRBJ2-7	CASSLGLKEGEQYF
few	TRBV20-1	TRBJ2-7	CSASGQRYEQYF
NA	TRBV6-2/TRBV6-3	TRBJ2-5	CASNPTTHGETQYF
few	TRBV5-1	TRBJ1-2	CASSYGQLANYGYTF
few	TRBV2	TRBJ1-2	CASSEDFSPGYGYTF
NA	TRBV27	TRBJ1-5	CASSFGDRDQPQHF
few	TRBV7-2	TRBJ2-1	CASSLYIAGSYNEQFF
NA	TRBV9	TRBJ2-1	CASSASGQGATNEQFF
NA	TRBV3-1	TRBJ2-5	CASSQSGTAETQYF
few	TRBV10-3	TRBJ1-2	CAISDDRLDYTF
NA	TRBV20-1	TRBJ2-4	CSAWASGTTRPSQYF
NA	TRBV5-1	TRBJ2-1	CASWGGTGGNEQFF
NA	TRBV3-1	TRBJ2-1	CASSERMHEQFF
many	TRBV12-3/TRBV12-4	TRBJ2-3	CASSPSSGRNTDTQYF
NA	TRBV6-2/TRBV6-3	TRBJ2-1	CASSYPTSAPNSNEQFF
few	TRBV27	TRBJ2-1	CASSLFAGGYNEQFF
NA	TRBV10-3	TRBJ1-1	CAISESPGLMNTEAFF
NA	TRBV5-1	TRBJ2-5	CVSSVQETQYF
NA	TRBV4-3	TRBJ2-7	CASSQEASGLYEQYF
NA	TRBV20-1	TRBJ2-1	CSARDFSGGAGHNEQFF
NA	TRBV6-1	TRBJ2-5	CASSDAWGEQETQYF
NA	TRBV11-2	TRBJ2-5	CASSLRMRSWETQYF
NA	TRBV4-3	TRBJ1-6	CASSHPNGTRAAPLHF
NA	TRBV5-1	TRBJ2-3	CASSPIPHDTQYF
NA	TRBV3-1	TRBJ1-2	CASSQNTLDYGYTF
few	TRBV27	TRBJ2-5	CASSSNPQTQETQYF
NA	TRBV4-3	TRBJ2-7	CASSRDGSTYEQYF
few	TRBV9	TRBJ2-3	CASSVEATQYF
NA	TRBV20-1	TRBJ2-1	CSAHGTSGGFDEQFF